The clone carrying this T cell receptor beta chain was recorded at least ten times. The antigen is unknown. The CDR3 has 15 amino acids. Trimming took 5 bases from V and 5 from J; bases not matched to a gene: 8. The sample originates from a study of neurological immune-mediated disorders. Study context: Relapsing-remitting forms accounted for most of the roughly 35 multiple sclerosis patients and secondary progressive forms for 3. The study, taken as a whole, reports: None of the CDR3 amino acid sequences of expanded clones recurred across subjects, suggesting private repertoires in all groups.

The authors produced cDNA by 5'RACE using 10-nucleotide random UMIs. TCRdb redid the calling of the 5' RACE reads with MiXCR, one entry per CDR3 protein. The sample lists around 94,000 distinct CDR3 sequences; 3.5% to 4% were seen once. A total of 2 million PBMCs stored at -80 degrees C provided the unsorted libraries. This TCR came from a young woman with multiple sclerosis. Sequenced material: PBMCs. This chain connects TRBV12-3 or TRBV12-4 to TRBJ2-5, with TRBD1 matching 10 bases. The CDR3 reads CASSASTGGVETQYF. The CDR3 region has the DNA TGTGCCAGCAGTGCGTCGACAGGGGGCGTGGAGACCCAGTACTTC.